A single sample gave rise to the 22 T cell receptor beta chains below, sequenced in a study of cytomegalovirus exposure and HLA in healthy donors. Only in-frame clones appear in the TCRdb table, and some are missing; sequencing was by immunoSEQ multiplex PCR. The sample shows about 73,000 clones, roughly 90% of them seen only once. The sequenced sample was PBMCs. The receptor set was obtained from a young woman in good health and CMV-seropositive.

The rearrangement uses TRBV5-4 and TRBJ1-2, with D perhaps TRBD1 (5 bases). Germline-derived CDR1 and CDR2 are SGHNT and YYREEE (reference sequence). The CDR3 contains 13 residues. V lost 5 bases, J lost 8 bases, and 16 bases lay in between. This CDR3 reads CASSPRGGRGYTF. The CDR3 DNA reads TGTGCCAGCAGTCCACGGGGGGGTCGCGGCTACACCTTC.

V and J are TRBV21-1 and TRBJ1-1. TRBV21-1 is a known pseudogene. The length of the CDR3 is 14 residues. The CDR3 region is CASSKERENTEAFF. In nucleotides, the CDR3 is TGTGCCAGCAGCAAAGAGCGGGAGAACACTGAAGCTTTCTTT.

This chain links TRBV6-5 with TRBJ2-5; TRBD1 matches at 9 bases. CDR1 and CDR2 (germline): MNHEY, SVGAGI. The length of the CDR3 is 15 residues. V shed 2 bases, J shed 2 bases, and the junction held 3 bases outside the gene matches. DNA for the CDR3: TGTGCCAGCAGTTACGGGACAGGGAGACAAGAGACCCAGTACTTC. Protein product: CASSYGTGRQETQYF.

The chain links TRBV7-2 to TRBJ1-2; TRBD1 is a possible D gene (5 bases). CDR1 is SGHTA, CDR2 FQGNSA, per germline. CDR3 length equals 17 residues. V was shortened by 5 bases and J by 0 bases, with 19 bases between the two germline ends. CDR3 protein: CASSRTANRPSNYGYTF. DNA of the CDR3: TGTGCCAGCAGCCGAACGGCCAACAGGCCGTCTAACTATGGCTACACCTTC.

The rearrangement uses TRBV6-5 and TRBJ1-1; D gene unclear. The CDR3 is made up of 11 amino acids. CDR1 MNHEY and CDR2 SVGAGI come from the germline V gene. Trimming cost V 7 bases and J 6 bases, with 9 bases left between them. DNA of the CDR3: TGTGCCAGCAATGAGGGCGCTGAAGCTTTCTTT. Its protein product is CASNEGAEAFF.

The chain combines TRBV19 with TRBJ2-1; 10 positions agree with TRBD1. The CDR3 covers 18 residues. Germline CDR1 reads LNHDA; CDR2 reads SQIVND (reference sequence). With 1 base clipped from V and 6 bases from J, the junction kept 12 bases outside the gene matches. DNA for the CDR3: TGTGCCAGTAGTATAGGGCGAGACAGGGGGCGCACAGGCAATGAGCAGTTCTTC. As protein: CASSIGRDRGRTGNEQFF. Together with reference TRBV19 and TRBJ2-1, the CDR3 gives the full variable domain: DGGITQSPKYLFRKEGQNVTLSCEQNLNHDAMYWYRQDPGQGLRLIYYSQIVNDFQKGDIAEGYSVSREKKESFPLTVTSAQKNPTAFYLCASSIGRDRGRTGNEQFFGPGTRLTVL.

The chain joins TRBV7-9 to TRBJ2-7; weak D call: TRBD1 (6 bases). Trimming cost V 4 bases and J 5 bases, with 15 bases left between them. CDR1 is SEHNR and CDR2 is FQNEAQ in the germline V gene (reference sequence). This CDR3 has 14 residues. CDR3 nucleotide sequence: TGTGCCAGCAGCTCCCCTTACAGGGCCGACGAGCAGTACTTC. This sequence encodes CASSSPYRADEQYF.

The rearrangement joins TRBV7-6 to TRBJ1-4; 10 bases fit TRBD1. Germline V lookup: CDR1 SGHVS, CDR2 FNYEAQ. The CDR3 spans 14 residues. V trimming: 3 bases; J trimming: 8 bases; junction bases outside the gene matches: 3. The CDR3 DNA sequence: TGTGCCAGCAGCTTGGGACAGGGGTTGGAAAAACTGTTTTTT. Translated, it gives CASSLGQGLEKLFF.

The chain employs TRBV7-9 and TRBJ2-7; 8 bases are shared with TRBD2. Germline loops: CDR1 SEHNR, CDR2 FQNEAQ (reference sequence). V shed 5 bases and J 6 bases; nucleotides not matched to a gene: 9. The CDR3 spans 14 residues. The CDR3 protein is CASSQGTRRVEQYF. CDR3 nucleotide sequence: TGTGCCAGCAGCCAAGGGACTAGAAGGGTCGAGCAGTACTTC.

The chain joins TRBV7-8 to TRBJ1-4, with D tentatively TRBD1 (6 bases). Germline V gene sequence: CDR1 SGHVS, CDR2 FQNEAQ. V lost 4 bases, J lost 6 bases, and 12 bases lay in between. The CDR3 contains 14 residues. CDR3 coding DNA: TGTGCCAGCAGCTCGTTTGGGGGCGATGAAAAACTGTTTTTT. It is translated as CASSSFGGDEKLFF.

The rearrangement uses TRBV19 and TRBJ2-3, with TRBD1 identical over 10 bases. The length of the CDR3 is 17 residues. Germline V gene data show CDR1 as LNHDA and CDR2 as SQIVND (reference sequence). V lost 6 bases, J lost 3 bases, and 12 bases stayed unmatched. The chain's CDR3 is CASSPTDRGRSTDTQYF. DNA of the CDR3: TGTGCCAGTAGCCCCACTGACAGGGGGCGAAGTACAGATACGCAGTATTTT.

The CDR3: CASSSGTGITGELFF. CDR3 in DNA: TGTGCCAGCAGTTCCGGGACAGGGATCACCGGGGAGCTGTTTTTT. The chain joins TRBV28 to TRBJ2-2, with 9 bases aligning to TRBD1. V lost 4 bases to trimming and J lost 4 bases; unmatched junction nucleotides: 4. The CDR3 extends over 15 amino acids. CDR1 and CDR2 from the germline V gene are MDHEN and SYDVKM.

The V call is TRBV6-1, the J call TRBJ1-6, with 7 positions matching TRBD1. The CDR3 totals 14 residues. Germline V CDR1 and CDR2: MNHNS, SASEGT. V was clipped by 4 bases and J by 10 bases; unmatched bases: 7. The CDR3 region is CASSGNRGESPLHF. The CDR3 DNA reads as TGTGCCAGCAGTGGTAACAGGGGAGAGTCACCCCTCCACTTT.

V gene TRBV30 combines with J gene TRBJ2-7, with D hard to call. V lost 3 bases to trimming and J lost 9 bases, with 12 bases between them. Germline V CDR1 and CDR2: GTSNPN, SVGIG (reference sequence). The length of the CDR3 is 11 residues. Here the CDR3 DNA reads TGTGCCTGGAGCCTCGAGCGTGGGCAGTACTTC. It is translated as CAWSLERGQYF. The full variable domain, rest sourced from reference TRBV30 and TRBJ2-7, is SQTIHQWPATLVQPVGSPLSLECTVEGTSNPNLYWYRQAAGRGLQLLFYSVGIGQISSEVPQNLSASRPQDRQFILSSKKLLLSDSGFYLCAWSLERGQYFGPGTRLTVT.

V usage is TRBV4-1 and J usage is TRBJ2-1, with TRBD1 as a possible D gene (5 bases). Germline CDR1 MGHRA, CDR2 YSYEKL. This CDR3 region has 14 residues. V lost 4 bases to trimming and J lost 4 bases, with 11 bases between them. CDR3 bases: TGCGCCAGCAGCCCCCGACAGAAATACAATGAGCAGTTCTTC. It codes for CASSPRQKYNEQFF.

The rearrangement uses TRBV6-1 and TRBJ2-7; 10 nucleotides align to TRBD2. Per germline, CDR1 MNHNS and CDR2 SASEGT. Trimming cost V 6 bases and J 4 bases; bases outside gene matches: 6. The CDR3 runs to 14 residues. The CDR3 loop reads CASRQAGGLYEQYF. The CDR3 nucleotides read TGTGCCAGCAGGCAAGCGGGAGGGCTGTACGAGCAGTACTTC.

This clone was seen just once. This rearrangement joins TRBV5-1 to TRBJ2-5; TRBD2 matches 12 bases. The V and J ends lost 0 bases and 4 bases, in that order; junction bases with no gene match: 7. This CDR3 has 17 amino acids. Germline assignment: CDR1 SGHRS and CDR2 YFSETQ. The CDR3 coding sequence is TGCGCCAGCAGCTTGGGCCCTAGCGGGAGGGCAGGAGAGACCCAGTACTTC. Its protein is CASSLGPSGRAGETQYF.

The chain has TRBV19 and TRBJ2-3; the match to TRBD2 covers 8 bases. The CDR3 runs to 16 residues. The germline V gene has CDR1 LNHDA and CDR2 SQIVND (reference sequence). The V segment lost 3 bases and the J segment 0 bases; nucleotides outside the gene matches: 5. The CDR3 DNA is TGTGCCAGTAGTATTACTAGCGGTGCTAGCACAGATACGCAGTATTTT. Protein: CASSITSGASTDTQYF.

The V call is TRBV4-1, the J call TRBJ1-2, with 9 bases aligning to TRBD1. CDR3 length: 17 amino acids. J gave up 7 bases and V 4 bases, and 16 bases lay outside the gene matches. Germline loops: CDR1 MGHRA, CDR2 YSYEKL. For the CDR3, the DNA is TGCGCCAGCAGCCCCGAGACTAGGACAGGGGCATTAGGTGGCTACACCTTC. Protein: CASSPETRTGALGGYTF.

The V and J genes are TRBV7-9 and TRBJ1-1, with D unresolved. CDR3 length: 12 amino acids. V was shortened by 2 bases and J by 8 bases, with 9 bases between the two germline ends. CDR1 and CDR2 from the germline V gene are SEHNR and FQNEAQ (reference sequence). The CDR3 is CASSLNDIEAFF. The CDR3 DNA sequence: TGTGCCAGCAGCTTAAATGACATAGAAGCTTTCTTT.

DNA of the CDR3: TGTGCCAGCTCACCGGAGATTCGGGACATGGTCTCTCGCTCCTACGAGCAGTACTTC. Translation: CASSPEIRDMVSRSYEQYF. The rearrangement links TRBV18 to TRBJ2-7; maybe TRBD1 (6 bases). The CDR3 is made up of 19 amino acids. Germline CDR1 reads KGHSH; CDR2 reads LQKENI. V lost 3 bases, J lost 0 bases, and 24 bases lay in between.

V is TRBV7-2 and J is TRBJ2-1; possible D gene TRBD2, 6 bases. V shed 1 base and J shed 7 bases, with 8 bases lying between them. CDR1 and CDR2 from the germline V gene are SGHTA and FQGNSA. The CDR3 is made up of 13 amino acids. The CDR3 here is CASSLGGRNEQFF. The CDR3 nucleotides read TGTGCCAGCAGCTTAGGTGGGAGGAATGAGCAGTTCTTC.